This T cell receptor (beta chain) emerged from a study of blood T cell repertoires in COVID-19. Only in-frame clones appear in the TCRdb table, and some are missing; sequencing was by immunoSEQ multiplex PCR. The table records 140,000 to 150,000 clones, about 85% of them present only once. This clone appeared a few times. Germline CDR1 ENHRY, CDR2 SYGVKD. CDR3 length equals 15 residues. Trimming removed 3 bases from V and 0 bases from J; junction bases left unmatched: 4. This chain uses TRBV10-3 with TRBJ2-7; 8 bases fit TRBD2. Material: peripheral blood. This TCR was recovered from a woman aged 40-49 years with active or convalescent COVID-19. The CDR3 is CAISDTSGSSYEQYF. Here the CDR3 DNA reads TGTGCCATCAGTGATACTAGCGGTAGCTCCTACGAGCAGTACTTC.